Listed here are 27 T cell receptor beta chains from one sample, sequenced in a study of shared clonotypes between healthy human individuals. Repertoires were generated with immunoSEQ multiplex PCR, while TCRdb's copy carries only in-frame clones and drops some. The sample holds some 2 million clones, 85% to 95% seen once. The material sequenced was naive CD4+ T cells sorted from blood. Subset indicated: CD45RA+ positively selected. The receptors were sampled from a man aged 18 to 29 in good health.

The genes are TRBV28 and TRBJ2-7; D gene unclear. The CDR3 has 13 residues. Germline V gives CDR1 MDHEN, CDR2 SYDVKM. V was shortened by 2 bases and J by 0 bases, with 5 bases between the two germline ends. The CDR3 region has the DNA TGTGCCAGCAGTTTAGTGAACTCCTACGAGCAGTACTTC. It encodes CASSLVNSYEQYF.

This clone was recorded only once. A much more abundant neighbour one base away suggests this may be a read error. The chain is built from TRBV30 and TRBJ1-5, with D uncertain. The CDR3 totals 15 residues. Trimming removed 0 bases from V and 0 bases from J, with 9 bases in between. The V gene's germline CDR1 is GTSNPN and CDR2 SVGIG (reference sequence). In DNA form, the CDR3 reads TGTGCCTGGAGTGTACCAGCTTATAGCAATCAGCCCCAGCATTTT. Its translation: CAWSVPAYSNQPQHF.

The J gene is TRBJ2-5, the V gene TRBV7-6; D possibly corresponds to TRBD1 (6 bases). Germline CDR1 is SGHVS and CDR2 is FNYEAQ. Trimming pared 1 base from V and 5 bases from J, leaving 17 bases between. The CDR3 length is 16 residues. The CDR3 DNA sequence: TGTGCCAGCAGCTTAGGTCCGGCAGGGGCTAGGGAGACCCAGTACTTC. Protein sequence: CASSLGPAGARETQYF.

The rearrangement uses TRBV28 and TRBJ2-3, with 11 bases identical to TRBD2. Germline loops: CDR1 MDHEN, CDR2 SYDVKM. The CDR3 consists of 16 residues. Trimming removed 5 bases from V and 1 base from J; junction bases left unmatched: 5. The CDR3 DNA follows: TGTGCCAGCAGTAGGGCTAGCGGGGGGCGCACAGATACGCAGTATTTT. Translating it yields CASSRASGGRTDTQYF.

The chain employs TRBV28 and TRBJ1-5; TRBD1 agrees at 8 bases. This CDR3 has 15 residues. J was trimmed by 7 bases and V by 7 bases; bases with no gene match: 12. Germline V gene sequence: CDR1 MDHEN, CDR2 SYDVKM. The DNA for the CDR3 is TGTGCCAGCATGGGACTAGACAGGGGTGGGCAGCCCCAGCATTTT. It yields the protein CASMGLDRGGQPQHF.

This clone was seen a single time. This chain's CDR3 is CASSGPEWDTDTQYF. Here the CDR3 DNA reads TGTGCCAGCAGCGGCCCGGAGTGGGACACAGATACGCAGTATTTT. This chain connects TRBV9 to TRBJ2-3, with no clear D. Trimming left V 3 bases short and J 2 bases short, with 13 bases between. This CDR3 has 15 amino acids. Germline CDR1 reads SGDLS; CDR2 reads YYNGEE. Based on the CDR3 plus reference TRBV9 and TRBJ2-3, the full variable domain is DSGVTQTPKHLITATGQRVTLRCSPRSGDLSVYWYQQSLDQGLQFLIQYYNGEERAKGNILERFSAQQFPDLHSELNLSSLELGDSALYFCASSGPEWDTDTQYFGPGTRLTVL.

The V gene is TRBV5-4, the J gene TRBJ2-2; 8 positions agree with TRBD2. Trimming cost V 3 bases and J 4 bases; bases outside gene matches: 8. Germline CDR1 and CDR2: SGHNT and YYREEE (reference sequence). The CDR3 is made up of 16 amino acids. This chain's CDR3 is CASSSEFGGVTGELFF. In DNA, the CDR3 is TGTGCCAGCAGCTCGGAATTCGGGGGGGTCACCGGGGAGCTGTTTTTT.

V usage is TRBV7-8 and J usage is TRBJ2-1, with D maybe TRBD2 (5 bases). Trimming took 2 bases from V and 8 from J, leaving 13 bases between them. The V gene's germline CDR1 is SGHVS and CDR2 FQNEAQ. CDR3 length: 14 amino acids. This CDR3 reads CASSLSQLVYEQFF. Here the CDR3 DNA reads TGTGCCAGCAGCTTATCTCAACTAGTCTATGAGCAGTTCTTC.

V and J are TRBV6-5 and TRBJ1-1; unclear D gene. V gave up 3 bases and J gave up 4 bases, with 12 bases separating them. Germline V lookup: CDR1 MNHEY, CDR2 SVGAGI. The CDR3 length is 14 residues. The CDR3 here is CASSYGSPVTEAFF. Written as DNA, the CDR3 is TGTGCCAGCAGTTATGGGTCTCCGGTCACTGAAGCTTTCTTT.

The chain couples TRBV29-1 to TRBJ2-1; D unclear. The CDR3 extends over 13 amino acids. V gave up 5 bases and J gave up 0 bases, with 8 bases separating them. CDR1 and CDR2 (germline): SQVTM, ANQGSEA. In DNA, the CDR3 is TGCAGCGTTCAGGTGAGCTCCTACAATGAGCAGTTCTTC. Protein product: CSVQVSSYNEQFF.

CDR3 nucleotide sequence: TGTGCCAGCCTAGGAGGGGGCTATGGCTACACCTTC. This gives the protein CASLGGGYGYTF. The chain has TRBV28 and TRBJ1-2, with D perhaps matching TRBD1 (6 bases). Trimming took 8 bases from V and 4 from J, leaving 11 bases between them. The length of the CDR3 is 12 residues. Per the germline V gene, CDR1 is MDHEN and CDR2 is SYDVKM.

The gene calls are TRBV2 and TRBJ2-7, with 8 bases matching TRBD2. Germline V gene lookup returns CDR1 SNHLY and CDR2 FYNNEI. V dropped 6 bases and J dropped 4; count of bases not matched to a gene: 11. CDR3 length: 15 residues. Here the CDR3 DNA reads TGTGCCAGCAGGGAGAGGGGAGCGGGAGTTTACGAGCAGTACTTC. This translates into CASRERGAGVYEQYF.

The chain has TRBV18 and TRBJ2-5, with D tentatively TRBD2 (5 bases). CDR1 is KGHSH, CDR2 LQKENI, per germline. The CDR3 length is 14 residues. V was trimmed by 4 bases and J by 6 bases, leaving 15 bases between them. The CDR3 sequence: CASSQRSGEKTQYF. The CDR3 DNA is TGTGCCAGCTCACAGCGATCCGGGGAAAAGACCCAGTACTTC.

This sequence joins TRBV6-5 and TRBJ1-3; D is uncertain. The germline gives CDR1 MNHEY, CDR2 SVGAGI. V was cut by 5 bases and J by 0 bases, with 8 bases left in between. The CDR3 sequence is 14 residues long. The CDR3 protein is CASSRDNSGNTIYF. The CDR3 bases are TGTGCCAGCAGTAGAGATAACTCTGGAAACACCATATATTTT.

As for this clone: Different DNA sequences within this sample yield the same CDR3. V is TRBV18 and J is TRBJ1-2; D is undetermined. Looked up from germline, CDR1 is KGHSH and CDR2 is LQKENI. There are 13 residues in the CDR3. The V and J ends lost 2 bases and 3 bases respectively, with 7 bases between them. CDR3 in amino acids: CASSPEQDYGYTF. The CDR3 nucleotides read TGTGCCAGCTCACCAGAACAAGACTATGGCTACACCTTC.

The chain has TRBV18 and TRBJ2-4, with TRBD2 matching 8 bases. CDR1 and CDR2 (germline): KGHSH, LQKENI. The length of the CDR3 is 16 residues. After removal of 4 bases from V and 8 bases from J, the junction contained 13 bases not matched to a gene. This chain's CDR3 is CASSLISGGAEDIQYF. CDR3 nucleotide sequence: TGTGCCAGCTCACTTATTTCGGGAGGGGCGGAAGACATTCAGTACTTC. Combining the CDR3 with reference TRBV18 and TRBJ2-4 gives the whole variable domain NAGVMQNPRHLVRRRGQEARLRCSPMKGHSHVYWYRQLPEEGLKFMVYLQKENIIDESGMPKERFSAEFPKEGPSILRIQQVVRGDSAAYFCASSLISGGAEDIQYFGAGTRLSVL.

The chain is built from TRBV2 and TRBJ2-7, with a tentative D call TRBD2 (6 bases). The CDR3 is 15 residues long. The germline V gene has CDR1 SNHLY and CDR2 FYNNEI. The V end was cut by 3 bases, the J end by 0 bases, with 12 bases between. The CDR3 sequence: CASSDAGSSSYEQYF. DNA for the CDR3: TGTGCCAGCAGTGATGCGGGGTCTAGCTCCTACGAGCAGTACTTC.

Of note for this clone: Other DNA sequences of this sample code for an identical CDR3. V and J are TRBV18 and TRBJ2-7; perhaps TRBD2 as D (5 bases). The CDR3 length is 14 residues. The germline V gene has CDR1 KGHSH and CDR2 LQKENI. The V and J ends lost 6 bases and 2 bases respectively, with 14 bases between them. The CDR3 DNA follows: TGTGCCAGCTCCCTGGGAGCGACAACCTACGAGCAGTACTTC. It encodes CASSLGATTYEQYF.

The V and J genes are TRBV29-1 and TRBJ2-7; maybe TRBD2 (6 bases). This CDR3 comprises 16 residues. Per germline, CDR1 SQVTM and CDR2 ANQGSEA. Trimming removed 1 base from V and 2 bases from J, with 18 bases in between. The CDR3 DNA is TGCAGCGTTGAAGGGAGGGCCAGTATGGGAACCTACGAGCAGTACTTC. Protein sequence: CSVEGRASMGTYEQYF.

This clone was seen just once. The chain employs TRBV9 and TRBJ2-1, with 14 bases matching TRBD2. The CDR3 consists of 17 residues. V shed 4 bases, J shed 8 bases, and the junction held 11 bases outside the gene matches. Germline-derived CDR1 and CDR2 are SGDLS and YYNGEE. The CDR3 DNA sequence: TGTGCCAGCAGCTTCCTACCGGGGACTAGCGGGAGCTATGAGCAGTTCTTC. Encoded protein: CASSFLPGTSGSYEQFF.

In its sample, this clone was seen once. This chain joins TRBV4-3 and TRBJ1-2; maybe TRBD1 (5 bases). Trimming left V 0 bases short and J 4 bases short, with 9 bases between. The length of the CDR3 is 14 residues. CDR1 is LGHNA and CDR2 is YSLEER in the germline V gene. The CDR3 loop reads CASSQERQIYGYTF. The CDR3 DNA reads TGCGCCAGCAGCCAAGAAAGACAGATCTATGGCTACACCTTC.

The chain recombines TRBV7-6 with TRBJ1-3; D call uncertain. V lost 5 bases and J lost 0, with 11 bases in between. This CDR3 has 15 amino acids. Germline CDR1 reads SGHVS; CDR2 reads FNYEAQ. The DNA for the CDR3 is TGTGCCAGCAGCCCCCGGGAGGACTCTGGAAACACCATATATTTT. Amino acids: CASSPREDSGNTIYF.

The sample holds many counts of this clone. Different DNA sequences within this sample yield the same CDR3. CDR3 region: CSVGQSYEQYF. CDR3 sequence (DNA): TGCAGCGTTGGACAATCCTACGAGCAGTACTTC. The V call is TRBV29-1, the J call TRBJ2-7; D not certain. The CDR3 length is 11 residues. Germline CDR1 and CDR2: SQVTM and ANQGSEA. Trimming pared 4 bases from V and 1 base from J, leaving 5 bases between.

The chain couples TRBV29-1 to TRBJ2-1; 9 bases map to TRBD1. V gave up 7 bases and J gave up 2 bases; unmatched junction bases: 3. The CDR3 is 13 residues long. Germline V gives CDR1 SQVTM, CDR2 ANQGSEA. In DNA, the CDR3 is TGCAGCGGGGACAGGGAGACCTACAATGAGCAGTTCTTC. This sequence encodes CSGDRETYNEQFF.

V gene TRBV6-5 combines with J gene TRBJ1-5, with D unresolved. CDR1 is MNHEY and CDR2 is SVGAGI in the germline V gene. Trimming pared 2 bases from V and 0 bases from J, leaving 11 bases between. This CDR3 spans 16 amino acids. CDR3 loop: CASSYSSLDSNQPQHF. The CDR3 DNA sequence: TGTGCCAGCAGTTACAGTTCGCTGGATAGCAATCAGCCCCAGCATTTT.

A single count supports this clone. The CDR3 region is CASNRNPKDGYGYTF. The CDR3 coding sequence is TGTGCCAGCAATCGAAACCCCAAGGATGGCTATGGCTACACCTTC. The genes are TRBV9 and TRBJ1-2; D is uncertain. V was cut by 6 bases and J by 4 bases, with 19 bases left in between. The length of the CDR3 is 15 residues. The germline V gene encodes CDR1 SGDLS and CDR2 YYNGEE.

The chain couples TRBV6-1 to TRBJ2-7; tentative D call: TRBD2 (6 bases). Trimming removed 6 bases at V and 0 bases at J, with 15 bases between. CDR3 size: 15 residues. Germline CDR1 is MNHNS and CDR2 is SASEGT. The CDR3 nucleotides are TGTGCCAGCAGATCCGGCCTCGGGGGCTCCTACGAGCAGTACTTC. Protein sequence: CASRSGLGGSYEQYF.